This T cell receptor (beta chain) appears in the sequencing data of a study of blood T cell repertoires in COVID-19. Study processing details: Reference gene primer amplification yielded estimated nucleated cell counts. Generated by immunoSEQ multiplex PCR, the TCRdb table keeps only in-frame clones and is missing some. That table is the source of V, J and clone size, and D and trimming were worked out from the DNA. The table has around 180,000 clones, around 85% seen once; the top ten hold roughly 2%. The CDR3 length is 18 residues. The V gene lost 4 bases and the J gene lost 0 bases, with 16 bases spanning the gap. Germline V lookup: CDR1 MNHEY, CDR2 SVGEGT.

The chain recombines TRBV6-2 or TRBV6-3 with TRBJ2-6; D remains ambiguous. The TCR sequence derives from a man aged 65 to 79 with active or convalescent COVID-19. The material sequenced was peripheral blood. The CDR3 nucleotides read TGTGCCAGCAGTTCTGCCTTCCGACGGAGCTCTGGGGCCAACGTCCTGACTTTC. This translates into CASSSAFRRSSGANVLTF.